A selection of T cell receptor beta chains follows, all from one sample in a study of blood T cell repertoires in COVID-19. Only in-frame clones appear in the TCRdb table, and some are missing; sequencing was by immunoSEQ multiplex PCR. The table lists a few hundred thousand clones, 75% to 90% of them singletons. Sequences were obtained from peripheral blood. The origin of the receptors is a woman in her forties who had recovered from COVID-19. The CDR3 runs from the conserved cysteine through the conserved F or W. A D gene is named only where the DNA matches it firmly. Size values are once, few and many counts, or a class for expanded clones, and some rows have none.

cdr3_aa	cdr3_nt	clone_size	d_call	v_call	j_call
CASSLSGGRVGTEAFF	TGTGCCAGCAGCTTAAGTGGGGGCAGGGTTGGAACTGAAGCTTTCTTT	few	NA	TRBV7-9	TRBJ1-1
CASSQGGGGNYNEQFF	TGTGCCAGCAGCCAAGGAGGCGGGGGGAACTACAATGAGCAGTTCTTC	NA	TRBD2	TRBV3-1/TRBV3-2	TRBJ2-1
CASSKAKRTERETQYF	TGTGCCAGCAGCAAAGCCAAGCGTACCGAGAGGGAGACCCAGTACTTC	NA	NA	TRBV21-1	TRBJ2-5
CASSGGQSSYNEQFF	TGTGCCAGCAGCGGGGGACAGTCAAGCTACAATGAGCAGTTCTTC	NA	TRBD1	TRBV9	TRBJ2-1
CASSPGSRVSYNEQFF	TGTGCCAGCAGCCCCGGTAGTCGAGTCTCCTACAATGAGCAGTTCTTC	NA	NA	TRBV11-2	TRBJ2-1
CASSLAVGQGTEAFF	TGTGCCAGCAGCTTAGCGGTCGGACAGGGCACTGAAGCTTTCTTT	NA	TRBD1	TRBV7-9	TRBJ1-1
CASSPLGGVNTGELFF	TGTGCCAGCAGCCCCCTCGGGGGGGTGAACACCGGGGAGCTGTTTTTT	NA	TRBD2	TRBV3-1/TRBV3-2	TRBJ2-2
CATSDPPGRDTRYYNEQFF	TGTGCCACCAGTGATCCCCCCGGCCGGGACACCAGATACTACAATGAGCAGTTCTTC	NA	NA	TRBV24-1	TRBJ2-1
CASSFDLPVGYNEQFF	TGTGCCAGCAGTTTCGACTTACCCGTAGGATACAATGAGCAGTTCTTC	NA	NA	TRBV6-5	TRBJ2-1
CASSPGGWSYNEQFF	TGTGCCAGCAGTCCAGGGGGCTGGTCCTACAATGAGCAGTTCTTC	NA	TRBD1	TRBV28	TRBJ2-1
CASSSRTGNNQPQHF	TGTGCCAGCAGCTCGCGTACAGGGAACAATCAGCCCCAGCATTTT	NA	NA	TRBV7-2	TRBJ1-5
CASSPGHLTDTQYF	TGTGCCAGCAGTCCGGGACACCTCACAGATACGCAGTATTTT	NA	NA	TRBV28	TRBJ2-3
CASSLEGAPIVHEQFF	TGTGCCAGCAGCTTAGAAGGGGCCCCCATCGTGCATGAGCAGTTCTTC	NA	NA	TRBV7-9	TRBJ2-1
CAISDGAGENTGELFF	TGTGCCATCAGTGACGGAGCGGGAGAGAACACCGGGGAGCTGTTTTTT	once	TRBD2	TRBV10-3	TRBJ2-2
CAWSEQGETQYF	TGTGCCTGGAGTGAACAGGGCGAGACCCAGTACTTC	NA	NA	TRBV30	TRBJ2-5
CASSYGGTGDYEQYF	TGTGCCAGCAGCTACGGAGGGACGGGGGACTACGAGCAGTACTTC	NA	NA	TRBV5-5	TRBJ2-7
CATSGGLGPYEQYF	TGTGCCACCAGCGGAGGGTTGGGGCCCTACGAGCAGTACTTC	NA	NA	TRBV15	TRBJ2-7
CASSTTSGIGVGQYF	TGTGCCAGCTCTACGACTAGCGGAATTGGGGTCGGGCAGTACTTC	NA	TRBD2	TRBV18	TRBJ2-7
CSVGQGLNTEAFF	TGCAGCGTTGGACAGGGATTGAACACTGAAGCTTTCTTT	NA	TRBD1	TRBV29-1	TRBJ1-1
CASSPSPGFEEQFF	TGTGCCAGCAGTCCCTCCCCGGGGTTCGAAGAGCAGTTCTTC	once	NA	TRBV27	TRBJ2-1
CASSQGDRGNEKLFF	TGTGCCAGCAGCCAGGGGGACAGGGGGAATGAAAAACTGTTTTTT	NA	TRBD1	TRBV3-1/TRBV3-2	TRBJ1-4
CASSLAGTAIYGYTF	TGTGCCAGCAGCTTAGCCGGGACAGCCATCTATGGCTACACCTTC	NA	TRBD1	TRBV7-8	TRBJ1-2
CATSASRGSGATDTQYF	TGTGCCACCAGTGCCTCTCGGGGGAGCGGGGCCACAGATACGCAGTATTTT	NA	TRBD2	TRBV24-1	TRBJ2-3
CAWSVRGGETQYF	TGTGCCTGGAGTGTACGAGGGGGAGAGACCCAGTACTTC	NA	NA	TRBV30	TRBJ2-5
CASSPVPGQGLPTF	TGTGCCAGCAGCCCAGTCCCGGGACAGGGCCTTCCGACCTTC	NA	TRBD1	TRBV7-3	TRBJ1-2
CATRAGGAYNEQFF	TGTGCCACCAGGGCGGGAGGGGCATACAATGAGCAGTTCTTC	NA	TRBD2	TRBV24-1	TRBJ2-1
CASSSISGRVETQYF	TGTGCCAGCTCATCCATTAGCGGGAGGGTCGAGACCCAGTACTTC	NA	TRBD2	TRBV18	TRBJ2-5
CASSQEAWAGYLYNEQFF	TGTGCCAGCAGCCAAGAAGCCTGGGCAGGTTACCTCTACAATGAGCAGTTCTTC	NA	NA	TRBV3-1/TRBV3-2	TRBJ2-1
CASSKVVLAGGRTKKSSYNEQFF	TGTGCCAGCAGCAAAGTTGTACTAGCGGGAGGGCGAACCAAGAAAAGCTCCTACAATGAGCAGTTCTTC	NA	NA	TRBV21-1	TRBJ2-1
CSASGLAGVTDTQYF	TGCAGTGCTAGTGGCCTAGCGGGAGTAACAGATACGCAGTATTTT	NA	TRBD2	TRBV20-1	TRBJ2-3
CASRTDPGVGTQYF	TGTGCCAGCAGGACCGACCCGGGTGTGGGGACCCAGTACTTC	NA	NA	TRBV27	TRBJ2-5
CASSQDGPRSWTDTQYF	TGTGCCAGCAGCCAAGATGGCCCGCGGAGCTGGACAGATACGCAGTATTTT	NA	NA	TRBV4-2	TRBJ2-3
CASSLVAGAMFF	TGTGCCAGCAGCTTAGTTGCGGGAGCCATGTTCTTC	NA	TRBD2	TRBV11-2	TRBJ2-1
CASRGGQGPYEQYF	TGTGCCAGCAGGGGGGGACAGGGCCCCTACGAGCAGTACTTC	medium-sized	TRBD1	TRBV28	TRBJ2-7
CASSLDVLAGARHEQYF	TGTGCCAGCAGCTTAGATGTGTTAGCGGGAGCTCGTCACGAGCAGTACTTC	NA	TRBD2	TRBV11-3	TRBJ2-7
CASSPLVGTDGYTF	TGTGCCAGCTCACCCTTGGTAGGGACAGATGGCTACACCTTC	NA	TRBD1	TRBV18	TRBJ1-2